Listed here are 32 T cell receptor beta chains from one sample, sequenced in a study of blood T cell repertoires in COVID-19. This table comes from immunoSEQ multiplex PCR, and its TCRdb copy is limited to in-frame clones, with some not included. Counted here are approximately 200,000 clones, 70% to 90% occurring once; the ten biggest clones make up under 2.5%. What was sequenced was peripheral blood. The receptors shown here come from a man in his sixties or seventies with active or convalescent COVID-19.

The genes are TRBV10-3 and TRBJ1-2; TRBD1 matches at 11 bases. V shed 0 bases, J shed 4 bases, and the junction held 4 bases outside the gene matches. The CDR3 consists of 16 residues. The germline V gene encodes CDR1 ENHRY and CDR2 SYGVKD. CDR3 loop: CAISESLGTGGYGYTF. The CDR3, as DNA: TGTGCCATCAGTGAGTCGCTGGGGACAGGGGGCTATGGCTACACCTTC.

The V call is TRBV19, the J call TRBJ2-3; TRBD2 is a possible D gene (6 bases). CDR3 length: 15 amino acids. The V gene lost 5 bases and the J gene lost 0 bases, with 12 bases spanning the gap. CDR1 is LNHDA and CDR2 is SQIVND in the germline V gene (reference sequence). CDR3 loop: CASSLGRESTDTQYF. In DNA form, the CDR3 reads TGTGCCAGTAGTTTGGGGCGGGAAAGCACAGATACGCAGTATTTT.

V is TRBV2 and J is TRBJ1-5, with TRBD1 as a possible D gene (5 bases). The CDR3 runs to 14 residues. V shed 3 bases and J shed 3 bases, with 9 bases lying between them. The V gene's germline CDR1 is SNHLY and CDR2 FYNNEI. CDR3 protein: CASSDNRFNQPQHF. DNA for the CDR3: TGTGCCAGCAGTGATAACAGGTTCAATCAGCCCCAGCATTTT.

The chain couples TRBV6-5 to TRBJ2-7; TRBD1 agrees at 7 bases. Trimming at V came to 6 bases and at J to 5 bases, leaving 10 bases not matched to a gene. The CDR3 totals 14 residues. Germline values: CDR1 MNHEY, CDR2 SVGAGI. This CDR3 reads CASRAGTDTNEQYF. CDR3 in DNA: TGTGCCAGCAGGGCCGGGACAGATACTAACGAGCAGTACTTC.

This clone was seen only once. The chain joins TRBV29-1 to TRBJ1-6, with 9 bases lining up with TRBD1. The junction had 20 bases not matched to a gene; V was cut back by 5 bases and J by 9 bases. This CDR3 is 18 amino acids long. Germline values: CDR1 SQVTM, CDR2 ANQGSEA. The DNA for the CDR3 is TGCAGCGTTCATCCTCCCTCGAGGACAGGGGAGCAAGGTTCACCCCTCCACTTT. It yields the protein CSVHPPSRTGEQGSPLHF.

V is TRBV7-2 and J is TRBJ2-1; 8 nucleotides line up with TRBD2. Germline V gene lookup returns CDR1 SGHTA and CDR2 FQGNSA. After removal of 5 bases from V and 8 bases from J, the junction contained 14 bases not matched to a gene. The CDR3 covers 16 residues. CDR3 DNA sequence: TGTGCCAGCAGCCCTACTATAGCGGGGACACGAGATGAGCAGTTCTTC. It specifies CASSPTIAGTRDEQFF.

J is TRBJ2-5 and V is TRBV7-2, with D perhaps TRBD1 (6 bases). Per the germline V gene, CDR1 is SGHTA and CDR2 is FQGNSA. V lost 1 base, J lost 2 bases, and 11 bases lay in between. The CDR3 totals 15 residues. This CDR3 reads CASSLGDTRQETQYF. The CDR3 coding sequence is TGTGCCAGCAGCTTAGGGGACACAAGACAAGAGACCCAGTACTTC.

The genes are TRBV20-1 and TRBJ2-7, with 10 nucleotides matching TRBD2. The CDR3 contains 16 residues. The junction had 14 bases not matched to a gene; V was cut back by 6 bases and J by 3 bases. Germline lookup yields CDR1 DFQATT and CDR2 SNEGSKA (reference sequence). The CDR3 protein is CSASGGLAGVFYEQYF. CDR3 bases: TGCAGTGCCAGTGGTGGGCTAGCGGGGGTGTTCTACGAGCAGTACTTC.

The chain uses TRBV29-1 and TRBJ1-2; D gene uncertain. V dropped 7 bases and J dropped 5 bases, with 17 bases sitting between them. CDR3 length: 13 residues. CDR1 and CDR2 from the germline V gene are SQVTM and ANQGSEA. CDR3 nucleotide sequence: TGCAGCGCCGGCGCGGGGTTAAATTATGGCTACACCTTC. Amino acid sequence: CSAGAGLNYGYTF.

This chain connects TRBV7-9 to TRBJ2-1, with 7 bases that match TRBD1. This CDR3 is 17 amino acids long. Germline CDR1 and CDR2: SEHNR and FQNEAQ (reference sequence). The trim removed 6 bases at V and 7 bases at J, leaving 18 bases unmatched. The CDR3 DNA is TGTGCCAGCAGTCCCTCCGGGACAGTCATCCTACAGAATGAGCAGTTCTTC. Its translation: CASSPSGTVILQNEQFF.

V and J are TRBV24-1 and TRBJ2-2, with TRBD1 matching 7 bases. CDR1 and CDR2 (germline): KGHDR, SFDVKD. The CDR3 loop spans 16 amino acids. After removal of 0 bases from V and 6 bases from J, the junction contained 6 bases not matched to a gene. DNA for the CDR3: TGTGCCACCAGTGATTTGATGACAGGGCCGGCCGGGGAGCTGTTTTTT. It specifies CATSDLMTGPAGELFF.

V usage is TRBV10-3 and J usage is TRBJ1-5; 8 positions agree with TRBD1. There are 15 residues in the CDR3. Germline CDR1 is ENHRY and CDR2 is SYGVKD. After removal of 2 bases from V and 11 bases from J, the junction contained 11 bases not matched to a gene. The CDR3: CAISEGGTGTLAQHF. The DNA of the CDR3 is TGTGCCATCAGTGAGGGGGGGACAGGCACCCTAGCCCAGCATTTT.

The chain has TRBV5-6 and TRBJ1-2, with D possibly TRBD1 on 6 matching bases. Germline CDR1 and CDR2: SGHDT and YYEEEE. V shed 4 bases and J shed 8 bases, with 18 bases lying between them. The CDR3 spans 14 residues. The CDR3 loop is CASSPLQGVKGYTF. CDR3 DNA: TGTGCCAGCAGCCCCTTACAGGGAGTTAAGGGCTACACCTTC.

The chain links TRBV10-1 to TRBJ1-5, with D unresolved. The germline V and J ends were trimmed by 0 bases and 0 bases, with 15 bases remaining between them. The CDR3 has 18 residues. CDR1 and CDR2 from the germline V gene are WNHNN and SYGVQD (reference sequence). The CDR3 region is CASSESRREEDSNQPQHF. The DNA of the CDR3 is TGCGCCAGCAGTGAGTCGAGACGGGAAGAAGATAGCAATCAGCCCCAGCATTTT.

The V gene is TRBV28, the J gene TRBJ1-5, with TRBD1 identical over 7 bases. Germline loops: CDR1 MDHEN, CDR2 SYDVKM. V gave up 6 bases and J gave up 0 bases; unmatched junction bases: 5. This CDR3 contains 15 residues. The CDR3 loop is CASRPGQFSNQPQHF. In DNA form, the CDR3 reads TGTGCCAGCAGACCGGGACAGTTTAGCAATCAGCCCCAGCATTTT. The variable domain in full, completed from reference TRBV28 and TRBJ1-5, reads DVKVTQSSRYLVKRTGEKVFLECVQDMDHENMFWYRQDPGLGLRLIYFSYDVKMKEKGDIPEGYSVSREKKERFSLILESASTNQTSMYLCASRPGQFSNQPQHFGDGTRLSIL.

In nucleotides, the CDR3 is TGTGCCAGCAGCCAAAGGACAGGAGGCACAGATACGCAGTATTTT. Translating gives CASSQRTGGTDTQYF. The chain employs TRBV3-1 (or the pseudogene TRBV3-2) and TRBJ2-3; 7 bases align to TRBD1. The trim removed 2 bases at V and 1 base at J, leaving 3 bases unmatched. This CDR3 contains 15 residues. Germline loops: CDR1 LGHDT, CDR2 YNNKEL (reference sequence).

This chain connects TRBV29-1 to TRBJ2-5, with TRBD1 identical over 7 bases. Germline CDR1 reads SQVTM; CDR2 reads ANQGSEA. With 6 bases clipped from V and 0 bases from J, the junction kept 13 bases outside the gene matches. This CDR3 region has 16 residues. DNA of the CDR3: TGCAGCGTCCCGGCCGAATCGGACAGGTACCAAGAGACCCAGTACTTC. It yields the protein CSVPAESDRYQETQYF.

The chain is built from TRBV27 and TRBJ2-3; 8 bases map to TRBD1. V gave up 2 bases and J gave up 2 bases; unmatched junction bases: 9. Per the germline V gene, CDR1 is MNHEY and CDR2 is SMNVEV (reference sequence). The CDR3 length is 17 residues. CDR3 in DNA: TGTGCCAGCAGTTTACTAAGTAACAGGGGGTACACAGATACGCAGTATTTT. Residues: CASSLLSNRGYTDTQYF.

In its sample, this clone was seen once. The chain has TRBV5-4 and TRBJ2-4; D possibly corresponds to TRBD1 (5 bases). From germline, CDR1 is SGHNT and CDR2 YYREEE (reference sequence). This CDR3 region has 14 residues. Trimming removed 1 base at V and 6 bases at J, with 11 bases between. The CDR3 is CASSLQGQVNIQYF. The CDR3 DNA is TGTGCCAGCAGCTTGCAGGGCCAAGTAAACATTCAGTACTTC.

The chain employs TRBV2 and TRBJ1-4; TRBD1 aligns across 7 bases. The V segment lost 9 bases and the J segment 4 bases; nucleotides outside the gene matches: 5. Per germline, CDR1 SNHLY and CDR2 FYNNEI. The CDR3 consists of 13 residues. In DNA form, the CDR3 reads TGTGCCAGTACAGGGGACCATAATGAAAAACTGTTTTTT. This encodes CASTGDHNEKLFF.

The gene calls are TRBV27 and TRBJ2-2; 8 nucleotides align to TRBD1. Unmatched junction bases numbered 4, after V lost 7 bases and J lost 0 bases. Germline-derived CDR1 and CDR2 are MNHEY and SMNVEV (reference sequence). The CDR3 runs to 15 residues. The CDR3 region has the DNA TGTGCCAGCACCGCGGACAGGGCGAACACCGGGGAGCTGTTTTTT. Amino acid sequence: CASTADRANTGELFF.

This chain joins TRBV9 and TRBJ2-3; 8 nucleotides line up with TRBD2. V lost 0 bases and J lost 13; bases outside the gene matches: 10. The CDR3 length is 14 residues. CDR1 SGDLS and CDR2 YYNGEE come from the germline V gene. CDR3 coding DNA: TGTGCCAGCAGCGTAGGGCTAGCGGGTACCGAGGAGTATTTT. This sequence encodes CASSVGLAGTEEYF.

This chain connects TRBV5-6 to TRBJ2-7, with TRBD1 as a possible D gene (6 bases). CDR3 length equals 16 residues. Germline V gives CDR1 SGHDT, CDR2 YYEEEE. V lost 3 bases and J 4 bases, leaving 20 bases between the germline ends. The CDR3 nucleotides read TGTGCCAGCAGCTGGCTGGCAGGGGACATGGGATACGAGCAGTACTTC. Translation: CASSWLAGDMGYEQYF. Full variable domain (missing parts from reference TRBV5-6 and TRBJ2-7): DAGVTQSPTHLIKTRGQQVTLRCSPKSGHDTVSWYQQALGQGPQFIFQYYEEEERQRGNFPDRFSGHQFPNYSSELNVNALLLGDSALYLCASSWLAGDMGYEQYFGPGTRLTVT.

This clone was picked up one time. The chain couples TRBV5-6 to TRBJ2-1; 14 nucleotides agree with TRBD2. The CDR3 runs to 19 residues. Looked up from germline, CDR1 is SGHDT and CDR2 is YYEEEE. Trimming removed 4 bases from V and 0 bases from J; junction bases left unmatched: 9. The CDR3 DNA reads TGTGCCAGCAGCCCGAGGACTAGCGGGGGGTATAGCTCCTACAATGAGCAGTTCTTC. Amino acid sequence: CASSPRTSGGYSSYNEQFF.

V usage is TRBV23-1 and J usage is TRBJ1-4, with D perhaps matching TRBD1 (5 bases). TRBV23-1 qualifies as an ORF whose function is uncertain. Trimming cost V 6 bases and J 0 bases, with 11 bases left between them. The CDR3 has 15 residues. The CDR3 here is CASRKGPATNEKLFF. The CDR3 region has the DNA TGCGCCAGCAGGAAGGGGCCAGCAACTAATGAAAAACTGTTTTTT.

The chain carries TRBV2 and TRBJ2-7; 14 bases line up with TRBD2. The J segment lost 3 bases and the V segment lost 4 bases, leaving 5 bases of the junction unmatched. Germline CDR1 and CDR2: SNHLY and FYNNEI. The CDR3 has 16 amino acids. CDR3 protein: CASSGGTSGSSYEQYF. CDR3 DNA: TGTGCCAGCAGTGGGGGGACTAGCGGGAGTAGCTACGAGCAGTACTTC.

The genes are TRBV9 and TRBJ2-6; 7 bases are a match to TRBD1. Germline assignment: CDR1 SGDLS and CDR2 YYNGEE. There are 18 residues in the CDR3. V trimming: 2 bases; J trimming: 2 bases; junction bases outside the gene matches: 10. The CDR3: CASSVKTTGWAGANVLTF. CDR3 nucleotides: TGTGCCAGCAGCGTCAAAACGACAGGGTGGGCTGGGGCCAACGTCCTGACTTTC.

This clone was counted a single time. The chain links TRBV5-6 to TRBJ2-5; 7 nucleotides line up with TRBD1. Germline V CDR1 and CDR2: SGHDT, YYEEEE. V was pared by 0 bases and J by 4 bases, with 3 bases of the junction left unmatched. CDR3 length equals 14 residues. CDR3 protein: CASSLEQGLETQYF. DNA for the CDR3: TGTGCCAGCAGCTTGGAACAGGGGTTAGAGACCCAGTACTTC.

The CDR3 region is CASSYSTGDKLFF. The CDR3 DNA sequence: TGTGCCAGCAGTTACTCCACAGGGGATAAACTGTTTTTT. The chain is built from TRBV6-5 and TRBJ1-4; 7 positions match TRBD1. The CDR3 contains 13 residues. Germline CDR1 is MNHEY and CDR2 is SVGAGI. J gave up 11 bases and V 0 bases, and 3 bases lay outside the gene matches.

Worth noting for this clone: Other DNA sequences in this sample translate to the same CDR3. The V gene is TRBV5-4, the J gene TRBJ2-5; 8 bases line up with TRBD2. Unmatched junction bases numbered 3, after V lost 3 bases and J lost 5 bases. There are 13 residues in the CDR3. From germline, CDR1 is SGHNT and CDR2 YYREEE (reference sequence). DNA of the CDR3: TGTGCCAGCAGCTCCCCGGGAGGGGAGACCCAGTACTTC. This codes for CASSSPGGETQYF.

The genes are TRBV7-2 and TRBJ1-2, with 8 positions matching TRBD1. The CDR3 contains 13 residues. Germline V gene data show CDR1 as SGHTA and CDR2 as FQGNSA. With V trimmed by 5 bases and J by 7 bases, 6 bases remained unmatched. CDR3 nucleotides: TGTGCCAGCAGCACGCAGGGGGCGCTTGGCTACACCTTC. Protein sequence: CASSTQGALGYTF.

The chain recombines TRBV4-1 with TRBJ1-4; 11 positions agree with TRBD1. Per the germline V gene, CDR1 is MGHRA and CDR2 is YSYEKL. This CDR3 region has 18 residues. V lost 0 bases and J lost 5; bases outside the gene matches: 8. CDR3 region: CASSQERTGGHRNEKLFF. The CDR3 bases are TGCGCCAGCAGCCAAGAACGGACAGGGGGCCATCGGAATGAAAAACTGTTTTTT.